The clone carrying this T cell receptor (beta chain) was counted at least ten times. Its antigen is as yet unknown. The sample comes from a study of T cells in Graves' hyperthyroidism and ophthalmopathy. RNA transcripts gave rise to amplified TCR beta CDR3 regions. A first-round RT-PCR of the TCR CDR3 used the HTBI primer set. TCRdb analysed the multiplex PCR reads with MiXCR anew, one entry per CDR3 protein. The sample holds 600,000 or so distinct CDR3 sequences, roughly 16% seen once. Broader study findings: Most thyroid-expanded clonotypes above 0.001 were also found in blood.

Diagnosing involved the use of clinical symptoms, serum thyroxine and TRAb, thyroid ultrasound and orbital computed tomography. The source of this sequence is a young woman with Graves' hyperthyroidism. Sequencing was carried out using blood.

CDR3 nucleotides: TGTGCCAGCAGTCAACAGGGTTACGAGCAGTACTTC. This sequence encodes CASSQQGYEQYF. This chain links TRBV6-2 or TRBV6-3 with TRBJ2-7, with D perhaps matching TRBD1 (6 bases). The CDR3 is made up of 12 amino acids. Trimming took off 5 bases at V and 4 bases at J, with 9 bases between the two ends. Germline V gene lookup returns CDR1 MNHEY and CDR2 SVGEGT.